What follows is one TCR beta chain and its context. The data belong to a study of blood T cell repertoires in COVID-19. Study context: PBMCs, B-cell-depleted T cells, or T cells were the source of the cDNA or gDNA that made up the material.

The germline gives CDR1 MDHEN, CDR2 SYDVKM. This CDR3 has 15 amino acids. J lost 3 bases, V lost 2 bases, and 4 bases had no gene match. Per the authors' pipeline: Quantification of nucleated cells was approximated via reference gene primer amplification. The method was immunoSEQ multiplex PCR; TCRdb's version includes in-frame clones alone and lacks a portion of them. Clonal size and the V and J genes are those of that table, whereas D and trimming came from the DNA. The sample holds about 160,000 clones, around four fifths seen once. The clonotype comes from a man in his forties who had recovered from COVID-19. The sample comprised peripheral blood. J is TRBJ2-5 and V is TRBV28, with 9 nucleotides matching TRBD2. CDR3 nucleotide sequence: TGTGCCAGCAGTTTAGCGGGAGGGCCTAAAGAGACCCAGTACTTC. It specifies CASSLAGGPKETQYF.